This T cell receptor beta chain was recovered during a study of cytomegalovirus exposure and HLA in healthy donors. Whole-study results and caveats: Common viral pathogens seemed to be connected with several of the most significant clusters, according to a later analysis. A prior analysis recorded that most TCR beta V segments were productive about 90% or about 30% of the time.

The PCR employed 60 Vbeta primers together with 13 Jbeta primers. Profiled with immunoSEQ multiplex PCR; TCRdb holds only in-frame clones, not every one. The listing contains 60,000 to 90,000 clones. V was trimmed by 1 base and J by 2 bases, leaving 9 bases between them. CDR3 length: 15 residues. Germline V lookup: CDR1 SGHTA, CDR2 FQGNSA. Note on this clone: What it recognizes is unknown.

The sample consisted of PBMCs. The chain uses TRBV7-2 and TRBJ2-1; D is undetermined. This clonotype originated in a woman in her thirties or forties in good health and CMV-seropositive. The CDR3 region is CASSLDPIPYNEQFF. DNA for the CDR3: TGTGCCAGCAGCTTAGATCCCATCCCCTACAATGAGCAGTTCTTC.